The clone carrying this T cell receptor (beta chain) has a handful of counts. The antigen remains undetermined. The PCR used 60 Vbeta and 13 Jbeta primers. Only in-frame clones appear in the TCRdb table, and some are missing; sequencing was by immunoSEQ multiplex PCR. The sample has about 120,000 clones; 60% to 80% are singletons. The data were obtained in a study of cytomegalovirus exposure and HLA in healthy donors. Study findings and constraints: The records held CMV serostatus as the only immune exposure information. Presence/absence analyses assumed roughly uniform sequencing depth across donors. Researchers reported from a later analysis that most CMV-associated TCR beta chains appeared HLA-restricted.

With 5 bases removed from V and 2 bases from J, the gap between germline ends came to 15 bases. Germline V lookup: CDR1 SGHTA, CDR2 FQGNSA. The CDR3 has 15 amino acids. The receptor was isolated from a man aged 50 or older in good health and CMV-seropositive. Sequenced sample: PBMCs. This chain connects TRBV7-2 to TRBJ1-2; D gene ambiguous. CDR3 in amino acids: CASSNLIHRNYGYTF. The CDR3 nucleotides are TGTGCCAGCAGCAACTTAATCCACCGAAACTATGGCTACACCTTC.